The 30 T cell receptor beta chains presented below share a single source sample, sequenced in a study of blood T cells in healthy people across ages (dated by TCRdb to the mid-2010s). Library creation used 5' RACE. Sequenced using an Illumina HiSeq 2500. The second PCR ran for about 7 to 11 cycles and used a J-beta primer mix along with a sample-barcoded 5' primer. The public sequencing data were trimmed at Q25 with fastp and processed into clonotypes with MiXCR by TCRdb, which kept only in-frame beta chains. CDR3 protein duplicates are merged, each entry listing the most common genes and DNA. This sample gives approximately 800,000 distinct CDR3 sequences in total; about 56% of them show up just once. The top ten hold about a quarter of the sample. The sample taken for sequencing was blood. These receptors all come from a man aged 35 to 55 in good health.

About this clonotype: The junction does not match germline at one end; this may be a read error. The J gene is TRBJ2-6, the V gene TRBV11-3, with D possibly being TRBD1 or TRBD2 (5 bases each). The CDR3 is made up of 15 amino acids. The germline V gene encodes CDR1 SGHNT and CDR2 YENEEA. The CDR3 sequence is CASSPGPSGDNVLTF. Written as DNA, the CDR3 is TGTGCCAGCAGCCCGGGACCCTCCGGGGACAACGTCCTGACTTTC.

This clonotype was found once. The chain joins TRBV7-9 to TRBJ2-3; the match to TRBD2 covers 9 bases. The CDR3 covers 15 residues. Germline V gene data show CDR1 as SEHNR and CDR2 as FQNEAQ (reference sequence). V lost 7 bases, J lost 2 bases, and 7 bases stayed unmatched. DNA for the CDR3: TGTGCCAGCATCCGGGCGGGGGGGGTCACAGATACGCAGTATTTT. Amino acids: CASIRAGGVTDTQYF.

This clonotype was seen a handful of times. CDR3 region: CASSWGRGNSPLHF. In DNA, the CDR3 is TGTGCCAGCAGCTGGGGCAGGGGGAATTCACCCCTCCACTTT. The chain recombines TRBV7-6 with TRBJ1-6, with 7 bases that match TRBD1. CDR3 size: 14 residues. Germline lookup yields CDR1 SGHVS and CDR2 FNYEAQ. The junction had 4 bases not matched to a gene; V was cut back by 4 bases and J by 7 bases.

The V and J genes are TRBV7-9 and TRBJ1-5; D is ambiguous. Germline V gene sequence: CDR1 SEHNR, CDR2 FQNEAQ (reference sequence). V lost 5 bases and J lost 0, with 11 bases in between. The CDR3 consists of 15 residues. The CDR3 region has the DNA TGTGCCAGCAGCGCGCCCGGGGATAGCAATCAGCCCCAGCATTTT. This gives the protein CASSAPGDSNQPQHF.

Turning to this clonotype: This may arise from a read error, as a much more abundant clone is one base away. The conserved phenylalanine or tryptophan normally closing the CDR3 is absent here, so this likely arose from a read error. CDR3 region: CSVEDGETQYS. The CDR3 DNA sequence: TGCAGCGTTGAAGACGGAGAGACCCAGTACTCC. The rearrangement joins TRBV29-1 to TRBJ2-5; no firm D call. The V end was cut by 0 bases, the J end by 4 bases, with 3 bases between. The CDR3 totals 11 residues. Per germline, CDR1 SQVTM and CDR2 ANQGSEA.

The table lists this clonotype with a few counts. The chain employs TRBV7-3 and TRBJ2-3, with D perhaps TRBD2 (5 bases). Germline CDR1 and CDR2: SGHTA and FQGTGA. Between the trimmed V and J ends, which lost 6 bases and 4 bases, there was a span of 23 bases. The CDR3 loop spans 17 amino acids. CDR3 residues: CASRYLNPRVAPDTQYF. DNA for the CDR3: TGTGCCAGCAGATACCTGAATCCGAGGGTAGCTCCAGATACGCAGTATTTT.

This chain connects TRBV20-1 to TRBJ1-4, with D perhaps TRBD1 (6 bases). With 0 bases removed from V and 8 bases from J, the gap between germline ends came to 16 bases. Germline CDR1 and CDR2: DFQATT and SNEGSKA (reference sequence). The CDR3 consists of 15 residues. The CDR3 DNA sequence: TGCAGTGCTAGAGATGCGGGGGGCGCTGGGGAAAAACTGTTTTTT. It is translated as CSARDAGGAGEKLFF.

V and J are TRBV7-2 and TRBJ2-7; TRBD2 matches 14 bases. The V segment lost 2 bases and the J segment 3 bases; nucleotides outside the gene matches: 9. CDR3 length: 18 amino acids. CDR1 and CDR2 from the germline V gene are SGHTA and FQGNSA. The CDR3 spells CASSLSGTSGSWVYEQYF. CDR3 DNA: TGTGCCAGCAGCTTATCCGGGACTAGCGGGAGTTGGGTCTACGAGCAGTACTTC.

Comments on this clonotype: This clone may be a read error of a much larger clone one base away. The DNA for the CDR3 is TGCAGCGTTGAAGAGCCCAGGGAAGAGACCCAGTACTTC. Its translation: CSVEEPREETQYF. The chain joins TRBV29-1 to TRBJ2-5; D is possibly TRBD1 (5 bases). The CDR3 extends over 13 amino acids. The V end was cut by 0 bases, the J end by 3 bases, with 8 bases between. Germline-derived CDR1 and CDR2 are SQVTM and ANQGSEA.

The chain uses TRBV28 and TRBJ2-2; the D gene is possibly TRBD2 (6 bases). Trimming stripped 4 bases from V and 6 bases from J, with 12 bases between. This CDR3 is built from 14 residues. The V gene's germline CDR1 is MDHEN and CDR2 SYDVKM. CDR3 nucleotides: TGTGCCAGCAGTTCGGAGGGGACCGCCGGGGAGCTGTTTTTT. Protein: CASSSEGTAGELFF.

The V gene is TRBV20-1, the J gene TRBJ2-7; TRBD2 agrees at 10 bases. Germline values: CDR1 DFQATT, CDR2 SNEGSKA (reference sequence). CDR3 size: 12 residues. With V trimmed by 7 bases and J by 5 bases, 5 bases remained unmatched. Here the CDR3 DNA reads TGCAGTGGTAGCGGGAGGAGGAACGAGCAGTACTTC. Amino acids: CSGSGRRNEQYF.

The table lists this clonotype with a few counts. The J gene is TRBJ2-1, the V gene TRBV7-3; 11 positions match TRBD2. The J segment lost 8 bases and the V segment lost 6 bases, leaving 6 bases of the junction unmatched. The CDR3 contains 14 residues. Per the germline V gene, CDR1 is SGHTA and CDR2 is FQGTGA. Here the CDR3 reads CASSLAGGPDEQFF. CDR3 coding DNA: TGTGCCAGCAGTCTAGCGGGAGGTCCCGATGAGCAGTTCTTC. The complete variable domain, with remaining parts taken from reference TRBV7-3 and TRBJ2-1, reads GAGVSQTPSNKVTEKGKYVELRCDPISGHTALYWYRQSLGQGPEFLIYFQGTGAADDSGLPNDRFFAVRPEGSVSTLKIQRTERGDSAVYLCASSLAGGPDEQFFGPGTRLTVL.

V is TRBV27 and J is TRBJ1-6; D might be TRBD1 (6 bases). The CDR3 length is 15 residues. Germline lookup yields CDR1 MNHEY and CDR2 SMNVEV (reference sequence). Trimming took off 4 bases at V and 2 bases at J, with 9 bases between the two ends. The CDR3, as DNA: TGTGCCAGCAGTTCCTGGACAGCCTATAATTCACCCCTCCACTTT. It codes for CASSSWTAYNSPLHF.

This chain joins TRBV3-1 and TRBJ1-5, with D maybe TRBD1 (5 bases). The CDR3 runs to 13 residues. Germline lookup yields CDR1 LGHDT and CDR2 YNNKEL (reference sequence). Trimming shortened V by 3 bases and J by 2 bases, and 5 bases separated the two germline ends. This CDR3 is CASSQGRNQPQHF. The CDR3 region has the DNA TGTGCCAGCAGCCAGGGGCGCAATCAGCCCCAGCATTTT.

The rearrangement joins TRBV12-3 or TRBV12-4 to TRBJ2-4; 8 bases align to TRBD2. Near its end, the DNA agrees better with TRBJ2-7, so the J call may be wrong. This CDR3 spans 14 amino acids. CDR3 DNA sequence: TGTGCCAGCAGCCCACCAGCGGGAGCCTACGAGCAGTACTTC. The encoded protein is CASSPPAGAYEQYF.

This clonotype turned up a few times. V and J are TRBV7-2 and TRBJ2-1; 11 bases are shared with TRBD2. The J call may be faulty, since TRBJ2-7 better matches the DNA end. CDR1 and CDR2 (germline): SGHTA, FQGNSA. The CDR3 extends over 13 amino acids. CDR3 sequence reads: CASGLAGGYEQYF. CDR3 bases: TGTGCCAGCGGTCTAGCGGGGGGCTATGAGCAGTACTTC.

CDR3 bases: TGTGCCAGCCGACTCAGGGAAAGCTCCTACAATGAGCAGTTCTTC. It encodes CASRLRESSYNEQFF. This chain links TRBV12-3 or TRBV12-4 with TRBJ2-1; a possible D gene is TRBD1 (5 bases). Trimming stripped 8 bases from V and 0 bases from J, with 14 bases between. The CDR3 is 15 residues long.

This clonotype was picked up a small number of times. The DNA of the CDR3 is TGTGCCAGCAAGACCGAGGGACAAAGTTATCAGCCCCAGCATTTT. As protein: CASKTEGQSYQPQHF. The chain carries TRBV2 and TRBJ1-5; D perhaps matches TRBD1 (6 bases). Germline V gives CDR1 SNHLY, CDR2 FYNNEI. There are 15 residues in the CDR3. The V end lost 7 bases, the J end lost 5 bases, and 18 bases lay between the germline ends.

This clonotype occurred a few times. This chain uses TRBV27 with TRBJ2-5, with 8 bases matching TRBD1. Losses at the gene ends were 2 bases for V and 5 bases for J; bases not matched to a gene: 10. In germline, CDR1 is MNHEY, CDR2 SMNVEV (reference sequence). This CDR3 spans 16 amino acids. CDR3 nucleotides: TGTGCCAGCAGTTTAGGGCAGGGGGCTGCGTGGGAGACCCAGTACTTC. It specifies CASSLGQGAAWETQYF.

The CDR3 here is CASSSGLAGGHEQFF. The CDR3 DNA sequence: TGTGCCAGCAGCTCCGGACTAGCGGGGGGGCATGAGCAGTTCTTC. This chain uses TRBV11-3 with TRBJ2-1, with TRBD2 matching over 15 bases. This CDR3 is built from 15 residues. Germline trimming cut 4 bases from V and 8 bases from J; bases unmatched to any gene: 3. Per germline, CDR1 SGHNT and CDR2 YENEEA. The complete variable domain, with remaining parts taken from reference TRBV11-3 and TRBJ2-1, reads EAGVVQSPRYKIIEKKQPVAFWCNPISGHNTLYWYLQNLGQGPELLIRYENEEAVDDSQLPKDRFSAERLKGVDSTLKIQPAELGDSAVYLCASSSGLAGGHEQFFGPGTRLTVL.

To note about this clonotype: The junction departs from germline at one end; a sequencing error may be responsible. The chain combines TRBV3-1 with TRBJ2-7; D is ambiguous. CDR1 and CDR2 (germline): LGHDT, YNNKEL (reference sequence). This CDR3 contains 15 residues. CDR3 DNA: TGTGTCAGCAGCCAAGAGGTAGGGCAGACCTACGAGCAGTACTTC. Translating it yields CVSSQEVGQTYEQYF.

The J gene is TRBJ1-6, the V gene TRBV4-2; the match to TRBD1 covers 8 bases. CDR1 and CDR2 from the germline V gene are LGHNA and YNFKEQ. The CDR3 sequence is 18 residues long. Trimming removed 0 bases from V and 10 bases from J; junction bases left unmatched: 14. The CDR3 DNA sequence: TGTGCCAGCAGCCAAGATGTGCTCGGACAGGGTAATGGCTCACCCCTCCACTTT. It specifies CASSQDVLGQGNGSPLHF.

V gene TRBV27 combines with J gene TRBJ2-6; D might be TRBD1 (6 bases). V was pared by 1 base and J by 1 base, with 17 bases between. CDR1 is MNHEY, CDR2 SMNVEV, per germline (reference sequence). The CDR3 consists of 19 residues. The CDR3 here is CASSLYPGRGPSGANVLTF. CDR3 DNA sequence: TGTGCCAGCAGTTTATACCCGGGCAGGGGCCCTTCTGGGGCCAACGTCCTGACTTTC. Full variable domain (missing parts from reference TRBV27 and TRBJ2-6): EAQVTQNPRYLITVTGKKLTVTCSQNMNHEYMSWYRQDPGLGLRQIYYSMNVEVTDKGDVPEGYKVSRKEKRNFPLILESPSPNQTSLYFCASSLYPGRGPSGANVLTFGAGSRLTVL.

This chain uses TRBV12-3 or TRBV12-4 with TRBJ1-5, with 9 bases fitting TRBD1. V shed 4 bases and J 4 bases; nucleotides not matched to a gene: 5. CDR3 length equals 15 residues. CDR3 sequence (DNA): TGTGCCAGCAGTTCCTCCGGGACAGGGAATCAGCCCCAGCATTTT. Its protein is CASSSSGTGNQPQHF.

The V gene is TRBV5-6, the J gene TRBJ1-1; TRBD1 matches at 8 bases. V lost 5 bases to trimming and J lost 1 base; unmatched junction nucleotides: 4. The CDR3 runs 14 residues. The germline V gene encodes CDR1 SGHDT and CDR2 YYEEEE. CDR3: CASRPGGRNTEAFF. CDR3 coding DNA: TGTGCCAGCAGGCCAGGGGGCAGGAACACTGAAGCTTTCTTT.

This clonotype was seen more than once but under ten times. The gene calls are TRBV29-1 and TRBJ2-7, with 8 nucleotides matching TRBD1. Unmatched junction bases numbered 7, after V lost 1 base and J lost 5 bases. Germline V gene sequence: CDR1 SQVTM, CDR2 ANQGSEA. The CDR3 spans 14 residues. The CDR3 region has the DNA TGCAGCGTTGAAGCCCTGAGGACAGGGCACGAGCAGTACTTC. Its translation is CSVEALRTGHEQYF.

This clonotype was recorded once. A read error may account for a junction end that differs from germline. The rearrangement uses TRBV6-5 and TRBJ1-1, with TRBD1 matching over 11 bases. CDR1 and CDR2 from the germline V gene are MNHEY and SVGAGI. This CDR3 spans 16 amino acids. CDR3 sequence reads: CVSSSYGTGGNTEAFF. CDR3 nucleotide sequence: TGTGTCAGCAGTTCATATGGGACAGGGGGTAACACTGAAGCTTTCTTT.

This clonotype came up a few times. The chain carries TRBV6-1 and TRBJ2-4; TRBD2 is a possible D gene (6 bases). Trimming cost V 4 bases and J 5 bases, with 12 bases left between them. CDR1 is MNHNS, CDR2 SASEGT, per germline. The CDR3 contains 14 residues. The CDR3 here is CASSAPGVENIQYF. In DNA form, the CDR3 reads TGTGCCAGCAGTGCCCCGGGGGTGGAAAACATTCAGTACTTC.

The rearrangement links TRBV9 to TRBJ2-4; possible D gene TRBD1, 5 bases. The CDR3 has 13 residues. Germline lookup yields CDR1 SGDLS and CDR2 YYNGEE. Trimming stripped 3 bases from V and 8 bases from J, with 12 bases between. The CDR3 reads CASSGPQGDIQYF. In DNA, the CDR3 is TGTGCCAGCAGCGGGCCCCAGGGTGACATTCAGTACTTC.

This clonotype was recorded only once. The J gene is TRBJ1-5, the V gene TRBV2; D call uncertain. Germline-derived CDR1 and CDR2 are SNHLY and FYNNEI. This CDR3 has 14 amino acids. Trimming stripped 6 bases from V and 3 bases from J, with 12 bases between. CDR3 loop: CASRLAGANQPQHF. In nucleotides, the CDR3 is TGTGCCAGCAGGCTCGCGGGCGCCAATCAGCCCCAGCATTTT. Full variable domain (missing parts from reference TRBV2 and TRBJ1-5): EPEVTQTPSHQVTQMGQEVILRCVPISNHLYFYWYRQILGQKVEFLVSFYNNEISEKSEIFDDQFSVERPDGSNFTLKIRSTKLEDSAMYFCASRLAGANQPQHFGDGTRLSIL.